This passage covers 20 T cell receptor beta chains from one sample sequenced in a study of blood T cell repertoires in COVID-19 (dated by TCRdb to about 2020). Receptor libraries were prepared by the immunoSEQ multiplex PCR assay. This is the immuneACCESS table as TCRdb keeps it, with only in-frame sequences that have V and J called. A part of the clones is gone; compared with another copy, unresolved V genes explain less than half, and the rest is unexplained. The sample yields 70,000 to 95,000 clones; roughly 88% were counted once. Of the sample, roughly 1.5% is held by the ten largest clones. Material: peripheral blood. These receptors were collected from a human donor with active COVID-19. The donor label of this sample is uncertain.

Only one count was recorded for this clone. V and J are TRBV4-2 and TRBJ1-1; the D gene is possibly TRBD1 (5 bases). The germline V gene encodes CDR1 LGHNA and CDR2 YNFKEQ. Trimming removed 1 base from V and 1 base from J, with 10 bases in between. The CDR3 consists of 15 residues. Here the CDR3 DNA reads TGTGCCAGCAGCCAAGTCGGGGGGAAGAACACTGAAGCTTTCTTT. Amino acids: CASSQVGGKNTEAFF.

The chain couples TRBV9 to TRBJ1-2; 9 bases are shared with TRBD1. Germline-derived CDR1 and CDR2 are SGDLS and YYNGEE. With V trimmed by 6 bases and J by 4 bases, 7 bases remained unmatched. There are 14 residues in the CDR3. The chain's CDR3 is CASTPGQGGYGYTF. In DNA form, the CDR3 reads TGTGCCAGCACCCCGGGACAGGGAGGCTATGGCTACACCTTC.

The chain recombines TRBV7-2 with TRBJ2-7; TRBD2 agrees at 12 bases. Germline V CDR1 and CDR2: SGHTA, FQGNSA. The CDR3 contains 16 residues. V gave up 2 bases and J gave up 5 bases; unmatched junction bases: 7. CDR3 region: CASSLRASGGAHEQYF. Here the CDR3 DNA reads TGTGCCAGCAGCTTACGGGCTAGCGGGGGGGCCCACGAGCAGTACTTC. Combining the CDR3 with reference TRBV7-2 and TRBJ2-7 gives the whole variable domain GAGVSQSPSNKVTEKGKDVELRCDPISGHTALYWYRQSLGQGLEFLIYFQGNSAPDKSGLPSDRFSAERTGGSVSTLTIQRTQQEDSAVYLCASSLRASGGAHEQYFGPGTRLTVT.

V gene TRBV25-1 combines with J gene TRBJ2-7, with 9 bases that match TRBD1. Per the germline V gene, CDR1 is MGHDK and CDR2 is SYGVNS. This CDR3 has 16 amino acids. J was trimmed by 3 bases and V by 5 bases; bases with no gene match: 11. CDR3 DNA: TGTGCCAGCAGTCCCCTGTTTCCGGGACAGGGCTACGAGCAGTACTTC. Translated, it gives CASSPLFPGQGYEQYF.

With respect to this clone: One junction end disagrees with the germline gene, perhaps due to a read error. The genes are TRBV5-6 and TRBJ2-7; a weak D match, TRBD1 (6 bases). CDR1 SGHDT and CDR2 YYEEEE come from the germline V gene. This CDR3 is built from 14 residues. CDR3 nucleotide sequence: TGTGCCAGCAGCTTGGGGTCTCTGGGACACGAGAAGTACTTC. This codes for CASSLGSLGHEKYF.

The rearrangement joins TRBV2 to TRBJ2-1; 15 bases agree with TRBD2. The germline V gene encodes CDR1 SNHLY and CDR2 FYNNEI. The CDR3 consists of 19 residues. Trimming cost V 6 bases and J 4 bases; bases outside gene matches: 13. CDR3 sequence: CASSPGLAGGRRGYNEQFF. The CDR3 coding sequence is TGTGCCAGCAGCCCGGGACTAGCGGGGGGCCGCCGGGGATACAATGAGCAGTTCTTC.

The count of this clone is one. The genes are TRBV7-9 and TRBJ2-1, with TRBD2 matching 9 bases. This CDR3 region has 17 residues. CDR1 is SEHNR, CDR2 FQNEAQ, per germline (reference sequence). The V segment lost 1 base and the J segment 7 bases; nucleotides outside the gene matches: 11. CDR3 amino acids: CASSLGGSRGGRNEQFF. The CDR3 DNA reads as TGTGCCAGCAGCTTAGGAGGGTCGCGGGGGGGCCGGAATGAGCAGTTCTTC.

The V and J genes are TRBV4-1 and TRBJ2-5; maybe TRBD1 (6 bases). Germline CDR1 MGHRA, CDR2 YSYEKL. Trimming cost V 2 bases and J 4 bases, with 11 bases left between them. The CDR3 consists of 14 residues. CDR3 sequence (DNA): TGCGCCAGCAGCCAACGGACAGTCCTAGAGACCCAGTACTTC. Protein: CASSQRTVLETQYF.

The rearrangement links TRBV5-4 to TRBJ2-1; TRBD2 aligns across 9 bases. The germline V gene has CDR1 SGHNT and CDR2 YYREEE (reference sequence). Trimming took 4 bases from V and 6 from J; bases not matched to a gene: 11. CDR3 length: 16 residues. In DNA form, the CDR3 reads TGTGCCAGCAGCGAGCCGGGGCGGGGGGGCCTCAATGAGCAGTTCTTC. This encodes CASSEPGRGGLNEQFF. The full variable domain, completed using reference TRBV5-4 and TRBJ2-1, is ETGVTQSPTHLIKTRGQQVTLRCSSQSGHNTVSWYQQALGQGPQFIFQYYREEENGRGNFPPRFSGLQFPNYSSELNVNALELDDSALYLCASSEPGRGGLNEQFFGPGTRLTVL.

This chain joins TRBV11-3 and TRBJ1-1; no clear D. The CDR3 covers 13 residues. CDR1 is SGHNT, CDR2 YENEEA, per germline. Trimming pared 2 bases from V and 3 bases from J, leaving 7 bases between. CDR3 sequence (DNA): TGTGCCAGCAGCTTATACTTTGACACTGAAGCTTTCTTT. The encoded protein is CASSLYFDTEAFF.

The J gene is TRBJ2-3, the V gene TRBV9, with a weak D call TRBD2 (7 bases). Trimming removed 2 bases from V and 6 bases from J, with 13 bases in between. In germline, CDR1 is SGDLS, CDR2 YYNGEE. This CDR3 has 14 amino acids. CDR3 loop: CASSVGGGADTQYF. The DNA for the CDR3 is TGTGCCAGCAGCGTGGGAGGGGGGGCGGATACGCAGTATTTT.

CDR3 loop: CASSPAPGLDEQYF. In DNA form, the CDR3 reads TGTGCCAGCAGCCCGGCGCCGGGATTGGACGAGCAGTACTTC. The chain is built from TRBV5-4 and TRBJ2-7; tentatively, D is TRBD2 (5 bases). The CDR3 length is 14 residues. The V end was cut by 4 bases, the J end by 5 bases, with 16 bases between. Germline V gives CDR1 SGHNT, CDR2 YYREEE (reference sequence).

The chain uses TRBV19 and TRBJ2-3; 7 bases are shared with TRBD2. Germline V gene sequence: CDR1 LNHDA, CDR2 SQIVND (reference sequence). With V trimmed by 5 bases and J by 6 bases, 14 bases remained unmatched. There are 16 residues in the CDR3. CDR3 residues: CASSFQASGIMDTQYF. DNA for the CDR3: TGTGCCAGTAGTTTTCAAGCTAGCGGAATTATGGATACGCAGTATTTT.

In this sample, this clone turned up a few times. This chain joins TRBV20-1 and TRBJ2-3; 10 bases match TRBD1. This CDR3 comprises 11 residues. V trimming: 7 bases; J trimming: 6 bases; junction bases outside the gene matches: 1. Germline V gene data show CDR1 as DFQATT and CDR2 as SNEGSKA (reference sequence). The CDR3 region is CSGDRGDTQYF. The CDR3 bases are TGCAGTGGGGACAGGGGTGATACGCAGTATTTT.

In this sample, this clone turned up once. The rearrangement joins TRBV2 to TRBJ1-2, with 8 bases identical to TRBD1. Losses at the gene ends were 6 bases for V and 3 bases for J; bases not matched to a gene: 9. CDR3 size: 15 residues. Germline V gives CDR1 SNHLY, CDR2 FYNNEI. The CDR3 reads CASRGELQGDYGYTF. The CDR3 DNA reads as TGTGCCAGCAGGGGAGAGTTACAGGGGGACTATGGCTACACCTTC.

This chain uses TRBV5-1 with TRBJ2-1, with 16 nucleotides matching TRBD2. Germline assignment: CDR1 SGHRS and CDR2 YFSETQ. Trimming took 2 bases from V and 4 from J; bases not matched to a gene: 15. The CDR3 covers 21 residues. This chain's CDR3 is CASSLRNSGTSGGVRYNEQFF. The CDR3 DNA follows: TGCGCCAGCAGCTTACGAAATTCTGGGACTAGCGGGGGGGTAAGGTACAATGAGCAGTTCTTC.

This clone was found a few times. V and J are TRBV7-3 and TRBJ2-5; unclear D gene. In germline, CDR1 is SGHTA, CDR2 FQGTGA. Trimming left V 0 bases short and J 4 bases short, with 6 bases between. The CDR3 has 13 amino acids. CDR3 nucleotide sequence: TGTGCCAGCAGCTTAACTAGTCTAGAGACCCAGTACTTC. Protein: CASSLTSLETQYF.

V gene TRBV6-5 combines with J gene TRBJ1-5; 9 bases fit TRBD1. V shed 10 bases, J shed 2 bases, and the junction held 3 bases outside the gene matches. Germline-derived CDR1 and CDR2 are MNHEY and SVGAGI. The CDR3 spans 13 residues. This chain's CDR3 is CATRDRGNQPQHF. The CDR3 DNA follows: TGTGCCACCCGGGACAGGGGCAATCAGCCCCAGCATTTT.

This chain links TRBV3-1 (or the pseudogene TRBV3-2) with TRBJ2-1, with 8 bases aligning to TRBD2. The CDR3 sequence is 16 residues long. The germline V gene has CDR1 LGHDT and CDR2 YNNKEL (reference sequence). The V segment lost 4 bases and the J segment 4 bases; nucleotides outside the gene matches: 9. CDR3: CASSPRGGGPYNEQFF. The DNA of the CDR3 is TGTGCCAGCAGCCCCAGGGGCGGGGGGCCGTACAATGAGCAGTTCTTC.

The genes are TRBV28 and TRBJ2-1, with D tentatively TRBD2 (7 bases). The V gene lost 6 bases and the J gene lost 9 bases, with 24 bases spanning the gap. From germline, CDR1 is MDHEN and CDR2 SYDVKM. This CDR3 is built from 16 residues. Written as DNA, the CDR3 is TGTGCCAGCAGCATAGTGACGGGGGGCGTGCTCGTTGAGCAGTTCTTC. It yields the protein CASSIVTGGVLVEQFF.